This TCR beta chain is from a study of blood T cell repertoires in COVID-19. The V gene's germline CDR1 is LNHNV and CDR2 YYDKDF (reference sequence). The CDR3 has 15 amino acids. The V and J ends lost 8 bases and 1 base respectively, with 17 bases between them. Original processing methods: Amplification from reference gene primers served as the basis for estimated nucleated cell counts. Sequenced by immunoSEQ multiplex PCR; TCRdb stores in-frame clones only, minus some. V and J calls plus clone size are reproduced from that table; the DNA served to infer D and trimming. Of some 190,000 clones listed, 70% to 90% are singletons.

The material sequenced was peripheral blood. The chain links TRBV15 to TRBJ1-1, with a weak D call TRBD1 (6 bases). The clonotype originates from a human donor in a cohort sampled during active COVID-19. The CDR3 DNA reads as TGTGCCACCGGGAGGGGGGGGGCGAAGAACACTGAAGCTTTCTTT. This gives the protein CATGRGGAKNTEAFF.